These 31 T cell receptor beta chains were sequenced from one sample in a study of shared clonotypes between healthy human individuals. The assay was immunoSEQ multiplex PCR, and TCRdb's table has in-frame clones only and misses some. Of approximately 1.1 million clones listed, about 84% were seen once; the top ten hold about 0.52%. The sample taken for sequencing was memory CD4+ T cells from PBMCs. Subset denoted: CD45RA-negative fraction. All receptors come from a man aged 18 to 29 in good health. Some clones in this sample may be carry-over from other donors' samples.

The gene calls are TRBV5-8 and TRBJ1-5; D remains ambiguous. Germline V gene lookup returns CDR1 SGHTS and CDR2 YDEGEE. V dropped 4 bases and J dropped 0 bases, with 11 bases sitting between them. The CDR3 has 15 amino acids. The CDR3 DNA reads as TGTGCCAGCAGCCGCTCAGGTGATAGCAATCAGCCCCAGCATTTT. Its protein is CASSRSGDSNQPQHF.

Remarks on this clone: In the same sample, other DNA sequences code for this CDR3. The gene calls are TRBV7-2 and TRBJ2-5; D uncertain. The V and J ends lost 3 bases and 5 bases respectively, with 7 bases between them. Germline CDR1 is SGHTA and CDR2 is FQGNSA. The CDR3 has 12 residues. The CDR3, as DNA: TGTGCCAGCAGCTTCCGAGCCGAGACCCAGTACTTC. It yields the protein CASSFRAETQYF. Full variable domain (missing parts from reference TRBV7-2 and TRBJ2-5): GAGVSQSPSNKVTEKGKDVELRCDPISGHTALYWYRQSLGQGLEFLIYFQGNSAPDKSGLPSDRFSAERTGGSVSTLTIQRTQQEDSAVYLCASSFRAETQYFGPGTRLLVL.

V gene TRBV28 combines with J gene TRBJ2-5, with 10 bases identical to TRBD1. The J call may be mistaken, given a closer DNA end match to TRBJ2-7. The CDR3 loop spans 16 amino acids. Germline V gene lookup returns CDR1 MDHEN and CDR2 SYDVKM. CDR3 loop: CASSTYWTGGRGEQYF. The CDR3 nucleotides are TGTGCCAGCAGTACCTACTGGACAGGGGGACGGGGCGAGCAGTACTTC.

This clone was counted only a few times. The chain recombines TRBV5-1 with TRBJ2-2, with 8 bases fitting TRBD1. This CDR3 contains 15 residues. CDR1 and CDR2 from the germline V gene are SGHRS and YFSETQ. V lost 4 bases, J lost 7 bases, and 9 bases stayed unmatched. CDR3 residues: CASSPSTGVGGELFF. CDR3 nucleotides: TGCGCCAGCAGCCCTTCGACAGGGGTCGGCGGGGAGCTGTTTTTT.

This clone came up a few times. The genes are TRBV7-3 and TRBJ1-1; no firm D call. Germline V CDR1 and CDR2: SGHTA, FQGTGA. The CDR3 loop spans 14 amino acids. V lost 1 base and J 1 base, leaving 7 bases between the germline ends. CDR3 region: CASSLIPGNTEAFF. The CDR3 DNA reads TGTGCCAGCAGCTTAATTCCAGGGAACACTGAAGCTTTCTTT. Looking up the rest from reference TRBV7-3 and TRBJ1-1 gives the full variable domain: GAGVSQTPSNKVTEKGKYVELRCDPISGHTALYWYRQSLGQGPEFLIYFQGTGAADDSGLPNDRFFAVRPEGSVSTLKIQRTERGDSAVYLCASSLIPGNTEAFFGQGTRLTVV.

This clone was found a few times. The rearrangement joins TRBV5-6 to TRBJ1-2; the D gene is possibly TRBD1 (6 bases). Germline V CDR1 and CDR2: SGHDT, YYEEEE. The CDR3 is 14 amino acids. V gave up 0 bases and J gave up 5 bases, with 11 bases separating them. The CDR3 loop is CASSLATGTYGYTF. DNA of the CDR3: TGTGCCAGCAGCTTGGCCACAGGGACATATGGCTACACCTTC.

This sequence joins TRBV11-2 and TRBJ2-7; TRBD2 agrees at 9 bases. The CDR3 is 14 residues long. V lost 3 bases to trimming and J lost 6 bases; unmatched junction nucleotides: 6. Germline V gene data show CDR1 as SGHAT and CDR2 as FQNNGV. CDR3: CASSLMWRGGEQYF. The DNA of the CDR3 is TGTGCCAGCAGCTTGATGTGGCGGGGGGGCGAGCAGTACTTC.

V gene TRBV5-4 combines with J gene TRBJ2-3, with a weak D call TRBD1 (7 bases). The germline V gene encodes CDR1 SGHNT and CDR2 YYREEE (reference sequence). CDR3 length equals 18 residues. The V end lost 3 bases, the J end lost 0 bases, and 20 bases lay between the germline ends. The CDR3 loop reads CASSWRRGRSRSTDTQYF. The CDR3 nucleotides are TGTGCCAGCAGCTGGAGGAGGGGGCGGAGTAGGAGCACAGATACGCAGTATTTT.

This chain joins TRBV11-2 and TRBJ2-1; D possibly matches TRBD1 or TRBD2 (5 bases each). V was trimmed by 4 bases and J by 3 bases, leaving 13 bases between them. The CDR3 spans 15 residues. Germline CDR1 reads SGHAT; CDR2 reads FQNNGV. The CDR3 spells CASSSGPSNYNEQFF. CDR3 DNA sequence: TGTGCCAGCAGCTCGGGGCCAAGTAACTACAATGAGCAGTTCTTC.

A remark on this clone: A much larger clone sits a single nucleotide away, making a read error possible. The sample contains more than one DNA sequence encoding this CDR3. J is TRBJ1-1 and V is TRBV6-5, with D hard to call. The CDR3 sequence is 11 residues long. Trimming took off 5 bases at V and 3 bases at J, with 4 bases between the two ends. The germline V gene encodes CDR1 MNHEY and CDR2 SVGAGI. CDR3 bases: TGTGCCAGCAGTCGCGACACTGAAGCTTTCTTT. Amino acids: CASSRDTEAFF.

The rearrangement joins TRBV11-1 to TRBJ1-1, with D possibly TRBD1 on 5 matching bases. The CDR3 spans 15 residues. V was clipped by 2 bases and J by 6 bases, with 16 bases between them. Germline values: CDR1 SGHAT, CDR2 FQDESV (reference sequence). In nucleotides, the CDR3 is TGTGCCAGCAGCTTACCTCCGGGCAGGGTTGCTGAAGCTTTCTTT. Translation gives CASSLPPGRVAEAFF.

Here the CDR3 reads CASSYGLSYEQYF. The CDR3 region has the DNA TGTGCCAGCAGTTACGGACTCTCCTACGAGCAGTACTTC. The chain employs TRBV6-6 and TRBJ2-7; a possible D gene is TRBD2 (5 bases). The CDR3 contains 13 residues. Deletions cut 2 bases from V and 0 bases from J, with 5 bases between. Germline-derived CDR1 and CDR2 are MNHNY and SVGAGI (reference sequence).

V gene TRBV18 combines with J gene TRBJ1-1; D gene unclear. The length of the CDR3 is 13 residues. Trimming removed 5 bases at V and 0 bases at J, with 7 bases between. Germline V gives CDR1 KGHSH, CDR2 LQKENI. This chain's CDR3 is CASSVQMNTEAFF. In DNA, the CDR3 is TGTGCCAGCTCAGTACAGATGAACACTGAAGCTTTCTTT.

The J gene is TRBJ2-7, the V gene TRBV6-1, with D perhaps matching TRBD1 (6 bases). Germline V gives CDR1 MNHNS, CDR2 SASEGT. This CDR3 region has 17 residues. V was cut by 1 base and J by 0 bases, with 16 bases left in between. The CDR3 nucleotides are TGTGCCAGCAGTGAAGGAGTGGGGGCCGCTTTCTCCTACGAGCAGTACTTC. Amino acids: CASSEGVGAAFSYEQYF.

The chain couples TRBV29-1 to TRBJ2-4; maybe TRBD1 (5 bases). Germline-derived CDR1 and CDR2 are SQVTM and ANQGSEA. Trimming pared 1 base from V and 6 bases from J, leaving 19 bases between. This CDR3 is 16 amino acids long. CDR3 amino acids: CSVEVWGSGRSNIQYF. For the CDR3, the DNA is TGCAGCGTTGAAGTATGGGGCTCAGGTAGATCAAACATTCAGTACTTC.

The V gene is TRBV27, the J gene TRBJ1-2; TRBD1 aligns across 7 bases. Germline CDR1 is MNHEY and CDR2 is SMNVEV (reference sequence). There are 15 residues in the CDR3. Germline trimming cut 3 bases from V and 5 bases from J; bases unmatched to any gene: 9. The CDR3 DNA follows: TGTGCCAGCAGTTTGCGTCAGGGACAGAGGTATGGCTACACCTTC. Amino acid sequence: CASSLRQGQRYGYTF.

The chain combines TRBV4-1 with TRBJ2-3; D call uncertain. V lost 3 bases and J lost 2, with 9 bases in between. Germline V gene sequence: CDR1 MGHRA, CDR2 YSYEKL. The CDR3 has 14 amino acids. CDR3 in DNA: TGCGCCAGCAGCCATTATGGGGACACAGATACGCAGTATTTT. Its protein product is CASSHYGDTDTQYF.

The rearrangement uses TRBV7-9 and TRBJ2-5; D may be TRBD2 (5 bases). The CDR3 contains 12 residues. Germline V gene lookup returns CDR1 SEHNR and CDR2 FQNEAQ (reference sequence). Trimming left V 5 bases short and J 7 bases short, with 11 bases between. CDR3 in DNA: TGTGCCAGCAGCGCATCGGCGGGGACCCAGTACTTC. Its protein product is CASSASAGTQYF.

This chain joins TRBV28 and TRBJ2-7; D is ambiguous. The CDR3 has 12 amino acids. V was shortened by 6 bases and J by 1 base, with 7 bases between the two germline ends. Germline-derived CDR1 and CDR2 are MDHEN and SYDVKM. In nucleotides, the CDR3 is TGTGCCAGCAGCCTCCATTCCTACGAGCAGTACTTC. Amino acids: CASSLHSYEQYF. The full variable domain, in which reference TRBV28 and TRBJ2-7 provide the parts outside the CDR3, is DVKVTQSSRYLVKRTGEKVFLECVQDMDHENMFWYRQDPGLGLRLIYFSYDVKMKEKGDIPEGYSVSREKKERFSLILESASTNQTSMYLCASSLHSYEQYFGPGTRLTVT.

The chain is built from TRBV5-1 and TRBJ1-1; maybe TRBD1 (6 bases). The CDR3 consists of 14 residues. The V gene's germline CDR1 is SGHRS and CDR2 YFSETQ. Trimming cost V 4 bases and J 0 bases, with 10 bases left between them. For the CDR3, the DNA is TGCGCCAGCAGCAGGGACACCATGAACACTGAAGCTTTCTTT. This gives the protein CASSRDTMNTEAFF. Supplemented by reference TRBV5-1 and TRBJ1-1, the full variable domain reads KAGVTQTPRYLIKTRGQQVTLSCSPISGHRSVSWYQQTPGQGLQFLFEYFSETQRNKGNFPGRFSGRQFSNSRSEMNVSTLELGDSALYLCASSRDTMNTEAFFGQGTRLTVV.

This clone has only one observation. The chain uses TRBV7-8 and TRBJ1-4; 7 nucleotides line up with TRBD1. The V and J ends lost 5 bases and 2 bases, in that order; junction bases with no gene match: 14. The CDR3 length is 18 residues. In germline, CDR1 is SGHVS, CDR2 FQNEAQ. CDR3: CASSGPGQRRSTNEKLFF. The CDR3 DNA is TGTGCCAGCAGCGGACCGGGACAGCGAAGATCTACTAATGAAAAACTGTTTTTT.

The chain employs TRBV5-4 and TRBJ1-2, with D perhaps matching TRBD1 (5 bases). Germline values: CDR1 SGHNT, CDR2 YYREEE (reference sequence). The CDR3 consists of 14 residues. V lost 9 bases to trimming and J lost 4 bases, with 19 bases between them. The CDR3 protein is CATGGASSSYGYTF. The CDR3 DNA sequence: TGTGCCACTGGGGGTGCGTCTTCTAGCTATGGCTACACCTTC.

This sequence joins TRBV5-4 and TRBJ1-3, with D perhaps matching TRBD1 (6 bases). With 4 bases removed from V and 3 bases from J, the gap between germline ends came to 11 bases. Per germline, CDR1 SGHNT and CDR2 YYREEE (reference sequence). The CDR3 sequence is 14 residues long. The CDR3, as DNA: TGTGCCAGCAGCCGGGGACACCTTGGAAACACCATATATTTT. Amino acid sequence: CASSRGHLGNTIYF.

A remark on this clone: Its ends do not fully match the called genes, so a read error is possible. The chain combines TRBV10-3 with TRBJ1-2; tentatively, D is TRBD1 (5 bases). This CDR3 contains 16 residues. Per germline, CDR1 ENHRY and CDR2 SYGVKD. For the CDR3, the DNA is TGTGCCAGCAGTGAAGCAGGACGCAGGGCAGACTATGGCTACACCTTC. It specifies CASSEAGRRADYGYTF.

This sequence joins TRBV19 and TRBJ2-2; 10 bases agree with TRBD1. Germline loops: CDR1 LNHDA, CDR2 SQIVND (reference sequence). V lost 7 bases, J lost 4 bases, and 6 bases stayed unmatched. There are 15 residues in the CDR3. The CDR3 nucleotides read TGTGCCAGTATCGCAAGGACAGGGGGCACCGGGGAGCTGTTTTTT. Its translation is CASIARTGGTGELFF.

V and J are TRBV5-1 and TRBJ1-4; 8 positions agree with TRBD1. The V segment lost 3 bases and the J segment 5 bases; nucleotides outside the gene matches: 6. Germline CDR1 reads SGHRS; CDR2 reads YFSETQ. The CDR3 contains 15 residues. CDR3 residues: CASSSQGARNEKLFF. The DNA of the CDR3 is TGCGCCAGCAGCTCCCAGGGGGCGAGGAATGAAAAACTGTTTTTT.

In the case of this clone: Other DNA variants within this sample encode the same CDR3. The V call is TRBV18, the J call TRBJ2-5; D is perhaps TRBD1 or TRBD2 (5 bases each). The CDR3 has 13 amino acids. CDR1 is KGHSH and CDR2 is LQKENI in the germline V gene. Trimming left V 3 bases short and J 5 bases short, with 10 bases between. As DNA, the CDR3 is TGTGCCAGCTCACCCAGGGACGGGGAGACCCAGTACTTC. Translation: CASSPRDGETQYF.

V gene TRBV11-2 combines with J gene TRBJ2-1; TRBD2 agrees at 13 bases. V trimming: 0 bases; J trimming: 8 bases; junction bases outside the gene matches: 7. Per germline, CDR1 SGHAT and CDR2 FQNNGV. This CDR3 region has 17 residues. CDR3 in amino acids: CASSLDQLAGGRDEQFF. The CDR3 DNA reads TGTGCCAGCAGCTTAGATCAACTAGCGGGAGGGCGGGATGAGCAGTTCTTC.

Turning to this clone: Being one base from a much bigger clone, this may be a read error. The same CDR3 can be traced to other DNA sequences in this sample. The chain combines TRBV6-6 with TRBJ2-1; D is unresolved. The CDR3 has 11 residues. CDR1 and CDR2 (germline): MNHNY, SVGAGI (reference sequence). In DNA form, the CDR3 reads TGTGCCAGCAGTTACTACGATGAGCAGTTCTTC. As protein: CASSYYDEQFF.

The chain uses TRBV5-4 and TRBJ2-4, with D hard to call. The CDR3 totals 14 residues. Germline-derived CDR1 and CDR2 are SGHNT and YYREEE (reference sequence). Trimming removed 1 base from V and 9 bases from J, with 14 bases in between. The CDR3 region has the DNA TGTGCCAGCAGCTTGTTTGGGTCTCCAAGCATTCAGTACTTC. It yields the protein CASSLFGSPSIQYF. Full variable domain (rest looked up from reference TRBV5-4 and TRBJ2-4): ETGVTQSPTHLIKTRGQQVTLRCSSQSGHNTVSWYQQALGQGPQFIFQYYREEENGRGNFPPRFSGLQFPNYSSELNVNALELDDSALYLCASSLFGSPSIQYFGAGTRLSVL.

This clone was seen many times. Different DNA sequences within this sample yield the same CDR3. The rearrangement joins TRBV7-2 to TRBJ2-3, with unresolved D. The CDR3 runs to 11 residues. The V gene's germline CDR1 is SGHTA and CDR2 FQGNSA. Trimming removed 4 bases from V and 2 bases from J, with 1 base in between. CDR3 in DNA: TGTGCCAGCAGCTCCACAGATACGCAGTATTTT. Protein: CASSSTDTQYF.